This TCR beta chain was found in a study of T cell changes during pregnancy in multiple sclerosis (dated by TCRdb to the late 2010s). Turning to the overall study: The study examined how the T cell repertoire changed over the course of pregnancy in women with multiple sclerosis.

Turning to this clone: Its antigen target is currently unknown. Per-base quality was not reported, and no clone a single base away is much larger than it.

Library preparation employed the immunoSEQ multiplex PCR assay. TCRdb re-hosts the immuneACCESS table, in-frame sequences only. Its copies lack some clones; in the studies checked, an unresolved V gene accounts for under half of them, and the cause for the rest is not known. The sample table records 110,000 or so clones; approximately 93% of these occur just once. Approximately 6.2% of the sample belongs to the ten largest clones. For this chain, trimming is 0 bases at the V end and 4 bases at the J end, and the number of junction bases without a gene match is 8. As encoded in the germline V gene, CDR1 is MGHRA while CDR2 is YSYEKL. Including the terminal cysteine and phenylalanine, the CDR3 comprises 17 residues. This entry keeps only the CDR3 DNA: 51 bases, framed from base 1.

The V and J segments used are TRBV4-1 and TRBJ1-4, with 7 junctional bases fitting TRBD1. The sequence derives from a female donor with multiple sclerosis, enrolled in a pregnancy study. Sequenced here: peripheral blood, sampled before pregnancy. CDR3 protein: CASSQEGSGQDNEKLFF. The bases read TGCGCCAGCAGCCAAGAGGGGTCCGGACAGGATAATGAAAAACTGTTTTTT.